This TCR beta chain appears in the sequencing data of a study of T cell responses to AZD1222 COVID-19 vaccine. This clone was observed a handful of times. As yet, its antigen is unknown. Notes on the study in general: Donors were largely white British and mainly female; clonal diversity was possibly underestimated.

The V end was cut by 7 bases, the J end by 4 bases, with 19 bases between. The germline CDR1 and CDR2 sequences are MDHEN and SYDVKM. The CDR3 contains 15 residues. Assay used: immunoSEQ multiplex PCR; TCRdb lists only in-frame clones, some missing. Altogether 100,000 to 150,000 clones are present, 80% to 90% being singletons, with the ten largest covering about 25%. This sequence joins TRBV28 and TRBJ1-2, with D tentatively TRBD1 (5 bases). Material: peripheral blood, obtained 28 days after the second AZD1222 dose. The origin of this receptor is an adult who received the AZD1222 COVID-19 vaccine. CDR3 in DNA: TGTGCCAGCACACAAACGGGGGGGTATGGCTATGGCTACACCTTC. Amino acids: CASTQTGGYGYGYTF.